This T cell receptor beta chain appears in the sequencing data of a study of blood T cell repertoires in COVID-19. Turning to the study itself: Whether acute or convalescent, the COVID-19 samples came from the United States, Italy and Spain. The cDNA or gDNA used as material had been derived from T cells, B-cell-depleted T cells, or PBMCs.

The CDR3 totals 17 residues. Between the trimmed V and J ends, which lost 0 bases and 3 bases, there was a span of 15 bases. Germline loops: CDR1 SGHRS, CDR2 YFSETQ. The assay was immunoSEQ multiplex PCR, and TCRdb's table has in-frame clones only and misses some. The sample contains more than 200,000 clones, 65% to 85% of which appear only once. Sequencing was carried out using peripheral blood. The chain combines TRBV5-1 with TRBJ2-2; D may be TRBD2 (6 bases). The TCR was taken from a woman between 50 and 59 years old with acute or convalescent COVID-19. CDR3 residues: CASSLGTGLSYTGELFF. Here the CDR3 DNA reads TGCGCCAGCAGCTTGGGCACGGGACTCTCGTACACCGGGGAGCTGTTTTTT.